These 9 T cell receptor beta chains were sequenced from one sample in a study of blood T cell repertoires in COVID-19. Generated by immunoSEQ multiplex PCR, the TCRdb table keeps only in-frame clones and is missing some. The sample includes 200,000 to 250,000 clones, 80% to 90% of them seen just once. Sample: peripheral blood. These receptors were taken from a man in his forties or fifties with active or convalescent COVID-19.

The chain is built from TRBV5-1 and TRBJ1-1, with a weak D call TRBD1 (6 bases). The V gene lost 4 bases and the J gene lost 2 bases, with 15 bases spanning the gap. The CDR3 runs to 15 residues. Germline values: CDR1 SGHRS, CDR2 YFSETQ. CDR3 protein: CASSDHRAGNTEAFF. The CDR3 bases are TGCGCCAGCAGCGACCACAGGGCCGGTAACACTGAAGCTTTCTTT.

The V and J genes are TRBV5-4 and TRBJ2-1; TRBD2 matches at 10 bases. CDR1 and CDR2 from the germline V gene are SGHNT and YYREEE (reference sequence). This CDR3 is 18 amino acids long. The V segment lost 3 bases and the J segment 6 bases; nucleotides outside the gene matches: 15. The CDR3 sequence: CASSSGGASGRVFNEQFF. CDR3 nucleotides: TGTGCCAGCAGCTCTGGGGGAGCAAGCGGGAGGGTCTTCAATGAGCAGTTCTTC.

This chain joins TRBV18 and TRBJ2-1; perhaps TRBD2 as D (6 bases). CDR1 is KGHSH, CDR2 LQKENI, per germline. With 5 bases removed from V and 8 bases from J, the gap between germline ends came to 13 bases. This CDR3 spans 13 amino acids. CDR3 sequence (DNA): TGTGCCAGCTCATATACTAGCATCGATGAGCAGTTCTTC. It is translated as CASSYTSIDEQFF.

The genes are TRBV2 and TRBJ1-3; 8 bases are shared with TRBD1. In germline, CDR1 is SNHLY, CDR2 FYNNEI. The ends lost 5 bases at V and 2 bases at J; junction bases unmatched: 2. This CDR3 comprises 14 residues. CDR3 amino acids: CASSQGAPGNTIYF. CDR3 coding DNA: TGTGCCAGCAGTCAGGGGGCGCCTGGAAACACCATATATTTT.

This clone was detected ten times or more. CDR3 in amino acids: CASSRLAGELGEQFF. The DNA for the CDR3 is TGTGCCAGCAGCAGGCTAGCGGGGGAGCTGGGTGAGCAGTTCTTC. The chain couples TRBV6-5 to TRBJ2-1; 10 nucleotides align to TRBD2. The junction had 11 bases not matched to a gene; V was cut back by 6 bases and J by 9 bases. Germline V lookup: CDR1 MNHEY, CDR2 SVGAGI. The CDR3 extends over 15 amino acids.

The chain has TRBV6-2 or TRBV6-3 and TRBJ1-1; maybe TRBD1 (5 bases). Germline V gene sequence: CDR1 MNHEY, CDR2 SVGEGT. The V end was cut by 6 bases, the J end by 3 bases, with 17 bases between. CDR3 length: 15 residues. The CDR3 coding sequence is TGTGCCAGCAGCCCAGGACAATCGGGCTACACTGAAGCTTTCTTT. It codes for CASSPGQSGYTEAFF.

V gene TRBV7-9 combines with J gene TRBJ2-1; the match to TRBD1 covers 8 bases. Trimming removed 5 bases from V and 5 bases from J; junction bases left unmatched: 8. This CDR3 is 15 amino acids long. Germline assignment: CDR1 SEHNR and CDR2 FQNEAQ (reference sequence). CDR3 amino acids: CASSLGQGANNEQFF. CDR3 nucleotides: TGTGCCAGCAGCCTCGGACAGGGCGCGAACAATGAGCAGTTCTTC.

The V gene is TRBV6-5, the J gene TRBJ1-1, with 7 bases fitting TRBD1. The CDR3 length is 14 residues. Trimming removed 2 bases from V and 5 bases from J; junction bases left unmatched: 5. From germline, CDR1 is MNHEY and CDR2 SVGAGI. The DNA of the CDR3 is TGTGCCAGCAGTTACGAGGGGGCTAGGACTGAAGCTTTCTTT. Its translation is CASSYEGARTEAFF.

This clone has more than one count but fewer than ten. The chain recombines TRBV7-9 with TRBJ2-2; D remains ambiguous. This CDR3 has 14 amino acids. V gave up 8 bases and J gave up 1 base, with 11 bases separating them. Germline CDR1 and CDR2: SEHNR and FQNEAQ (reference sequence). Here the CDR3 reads CASSAHENTGELFF. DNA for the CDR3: TGTGCCAGCTCCGCACATGAGAACACCGGGGAGCTGTTTTTT.